The 11 T cell receptor beta chains given below trace back to one sample, sequenced in a study of shared clonotypes between healthy human individuals. Assay used: immunoSEQ multiplex PCR; TCRdb lists only in-frame clones, some missing. This table holds over a million clones, about 80% found once. The sequenced material came from memory CD4+ T cells from PBMCs. Sample subset: CD45RA-negative fraction. These receptors came from a young man in good health. Some clones in this sample may be carry-over from other donors' samples.

The CDR3 DNA follows: TGTGCCAGCAGCTTATTTGGGACAGATACGCAGTATTTT. It codes for CASSLFGTDTQYF. The rearrangement joins TRBV7-9 to TRBJ2-3; no reliable D call. The germline CDR1 and CDR2 sequences are SEHNR and FQNEAQ (reference sequence). This CDR3 has 13 amino acids. With 2 bases removed from V and 3 bases from J, the gap between germline ends came to 6 bases.

The chain has TRBV6-6 and TRBJ2-3, with D possibly TRBD1 on 6 matching bases. The germline V gene encodes CDR1 MNHNY and CDR2 SVGAGI (reference sequence). The CDR3 covers 13 residues. Trimming took 7 bases from V and 2 from J, leaving 10 bases between them. CDR3 in DNA: TGTGCCAGCACGGGACAAAACACAGATACGCAGTATTTT. Translated: CASTGQNTDTQYF.

The chain employs TRBV6-5 and TRBJ1-1; 7 nucleotides line up with TRBD1. From germline, CDR1 is MNHEY and CDR2 SVGAGI. Trimming took 4 bases from V and 7 from J; bases not matched to a gene: 9. The CDR3 spans 14 residues. DNA for the CDR3: TGTGCCAGCAGTTTTGTCGCTGGGACAGATGAAGCTTTCTTT. Amino acid sequence: CASSFVAGTDEAFF.

This clone was observed a few times. This same CDR3 is encoded by further DNA sequences in the sample. This chain connects TRBV28 to TRBJ1-5; D is undetermined. The CDR3 sequence is 12 residues long. V was pared by 3 bases and J by 6 bases, with 6 bases between. Germline V gene data show CDR1 as MDHEN and CDR2 as SYDVKM. CDR3 sequence: CASSFSGQPQHF. As DNA, the CDR3 is TGTGCCAGCAGTTTTTCGGGTCAGCCCCAGCATTTT.

This sequence joins TRBV7-9 and TRBJ2-1; D is unresolved. V was cut by 4 bases and J by 0 bases, with 13 bases left in between. This CDR3 has 16 amino acids. The V gene's germline CDR1 is SEHNR and CDR2 FQNEAQ (reference sequence). The CDR3 DNA sequence: TGTGCCAGCAGCTCGCAAGGGCGGAGCTCCTACAATGAGCAGTTCTTC. The encoded protein is CASSSQGRSSYNEQFF.

The rearrangement uses TRBV5-8 and TRBJ1-4; no clear D gene. The CDR3 runs 14 residues. Germline lookup yields CDR1 SGHTS and CDR2 YDEGEE. The ends were cut back, 7 bases at V and 0 bases at J, with 10 bases in the middle. The CDR3 spells CASPPGTTNEKLFF. CDR3 bases: TGTGCCAGCCCCCCCGGAACAACTAATGAAAAACTGTTTTTT.

This chain links TRBV5-6 with TRBJ1-4; D gene ambiguous. The CDR3 length is 14 residues. Trimming stripped 0 bases from V and 3 bases from J, with 6 bases between. Per the germline V gene, CDR1 is SGHDT and CDR2 is YYEEEE. The CDR3 spells CASSLAGPNEKLFF. CDR3 in DNA: TGTGCCAGCAGCTTGGCCGGACCTAATGAAAAACTGTTTTTT.

The chain joins TRBV27 to TRBJ1-1; TRBD1 might be the D (6 bases). The CDR3 has 14 residues. Germline-derived CDR1 and CDR2 are MNHEY and SMNVEV (reference sequence). The V end was cut by 8 bases, the J end by 4 bases, with 17 bases between. CDR3 bases: TGTGCCAGCTCTTACCAGGGGTCAGTCACTGAAGCTTTCTTT. Its translation: CASSYQGSVTEAFF.

The rearrangement joins TRBV11-2 to TRBJ1-4; 7 bases align to TRBD1. The CDR3 extends over 14 amino acids. The germline gives CDR1 SGHAT, CDR2 FQNNGV. J lost 8 bases, V lost 5 bases, and 8 bases had no gene match. The CDR3 region has the DNA TGTGCCAGCAGCCCGGCAGGGGGAGGAGAAAAACTGTTTTTT. This translates into CASSPAGGGEKLFF.

This clone has a handful of counts. The chain combines TRBV6-1 with TRBJ1-2, with unresolved D. The CDR3 sequence is 13 residues long. The V end was cut by 6 bases, the J end by 4 bases, with 12 bases between. Germline V gene data show CDR1 as MNHNS and CDR2 as SASEGT. As DNA, the CDR3 is TGTGCCAGCAGCGGAACCGTTAGCTATGGCTACACCTTC. Amino acids: CASSGTVSYGYTF.

The chain carries TRBV9 and TRBJ2-1; 13 nucleotides line up with TRBD2. The length of the CDR3 is 20 residues. Germline V CDR1 and CDR2: SGDLS, YYNGEE. The junction had 11 bases not matched to a gene; V was cut back by 2 bases and J by 0 bases. CDR3 sequence reads: CASSVSPGTSGTSSYNEQFF. The CDR3 DNA follows: TGTGCCAGCAGCGTTTCCCCCGGGACTAGCGGGACTTCCTCCTACAATGAGCAGTTCTTC. Combining the CDR3 with reference TRBV9 and TRBJ2-1 gives the whole variable domain DSGVTQTPKHLITATGQRVTLRCSPRSGDLSVYWYQQSLDQGLQFLIQYYNGEERAKGNILERFSAQQFPDLHSELNLSSLELGDSALYFCASSVSPGTSGTSSYNEQFFGPGTRLTVL.